The 25 T cell receptor beta chains presented below share a single source sample, sequenced in a study of cytomegalovirus exposure and HLA in healthy donors. Profiled with immunoSEQ multiplex PCR; TCRdb holds only in-frame clones, not every one. The data show 120,000 or so clones, with more than 75% seen just once and roughly 2% held by the top ten. The sequenced sample was PBMCs. The receptor set was obtained from a woman in her 30s in good health and CMV-seronegative.

This chain links TRBV13 with TRBJ2-2, with D unresolved. V was clipped by 5 bases and J by 5 bases, with 12 bases between them. This CDR3 has 14 amino acids. Per germline, CDR1 PRHDT and CDR2 FYEKMQ (reference sequence). In DNA form, the CDR3 reads TGTGCCAGCAGCCCCCGGGTAGGAACCGGGGAGCTGTTTTTT. This sequence encodes CASSPRVGTGELFF. Combining the CDR3 with reference TRBV13 and TRBJ2-2 gives the whole variable domain AAGVIQSPRHLIKEKRETATLKCYPIPRHDTVYWYQQGPGQDPQFLISFYEKMQSDKGSIPDRFSAQQFSDYHSELNMSSLELGDSALYFCASSPRVGTGELFFGEGSRLTVL.

This clone was detected only once. The chain has TRBV19 and TRBJ2-6; a weak D match, TRBD2 (6 bases). The V end lost 0 bases, the J end lost 3 bases, and 12 bases lay between the germline ends. The V gene's germline CDR1 is LNHDA and CDR2 SQIVND (reference sequence). The CDR3 length is 17 residues. The CDR3 spells CASSIDRDFFGANVLTF. As DNA, the CDR3 is TGTGCCAGTAGTATAGATCGGGACTTCTTTGGGGCCAACGTCCTGACTTTC.

The chain has TRBV5-1 and TRBJ2-5; weak D call: TRBD1 (7 bases). V lost 2 bases and J 5 bases, leaving 10 bases between the germline ends. The CDR3 is 13 residues long. Per germline, CDR1 SGHRS and CDR2 YFSETQ. This CDR3 reads CASSLQGRETQYF. As DNA, the CDR3 is TGCGCCAGCAGCTTACAGGGGAGGGAGACCCAGTACTTC.

The rearrangement uses TRBV7-8 and TRBJ2-1; 10 bases are shared with TRBD2. Trimming took 4 bases from V and 1 from J; bases not matched to a gene: 7. The CDR3 consists of 17 residues. In germline, CDR1 is SGHVS, CDR2 FQNEAQ. The CDR3 DNA sequence: TGTGCCAGCAGCTCCTATAGCGGGGGGACTTCCTACAATGAGCAGTTCTTC. It translates to CASSSYSGGTSYNEQFF. Variable domain in full (rest from reference TRBV7-8 and TRBJ2-1): GAGVSQSPRYKVAKRGQDVALRCDPISGHVSLFWYQQALGQGPEFLTYFQNEAQLDKSGLPSDRFFAERPEGSVSTLKIQRTQQEDSAVYLCASSSYSGGTSYNEQFFGPGTRLTVL.

This chain connects TRBV10-3 to TRBJ1-3; TRBD1 matches 7 bases. The J segment lost 3 bases and the V segment lost 0 bases, leaving 5 bases of the junction unmatched. Germline V gives CDR1 ENHRY, CDR2 SYGVKD. There are 16 residues in the CDR3. The CDR3 reads CAISESMTGNGNTIYF. CDR3 coding DNA: TGTGCCATCAGTGAGTCGATGACAGGGAATGGAAACACCATATATTTT.

This rearrangement joins TRBV6-5 to TRBJ2-5; a possible D gene is TRBD1 (5 bases). This CDR3 comprises 16 residues. Between the trimmed V and J ends, which lost 0 bases and 3 bases, there was a span of 14 bases. CDR1 is MNHEY, CDR2 SVGAGI, per germline. The CDR3 region is CASSYSLAGMKETQYF. The CDR3 DNA follows: TGTGCCAGCAGTTACTCGTTGGCAGGGATGAAAGAGACCCAGTACTTC.

This chain links TRBV5-4 with TRBJ2-2, with D hard to call. The CDR3 runs to 14 residues. Germline assignment: CDR1 SGHNT and CDR2 YYREEE (reference sequence). V was pared by 5 bases and J by 5 bases, with 13 bases between. The CDR3 sequence is CASRLFGETGELFF. CDR3 in DNA: TGTGCCAGCAGGCTTTTCGGAGAAACCGGGGAGCTGTTTTTT.

In its sample, this clone was seen once. This chain links TRBV6-5 with TRBJ1-6, with 7 nucleotides matching TRBD1. V shed 6 bases and J 8 bases; nucleotides not matched to a gene: 7. Germline V gene data show CDR1 as MNHEY and CDR2 as SVGAGI. This CDR3 comprises 14 residues. CDR3 DNA sequence: TGTGCCAGCAGATCTCAGGGGGTGGATTCACCCCTCCACTTT. It yields the protein CASRSQGVDSPLHF.

The chain couples TRBV7-9 to TRBJ2-1; 8 bases map to TRBD2. Trimming cost V 3 bases and J 4 bases; bases outside gene matches: 8. The CDR3 runs to 16 residues. Per the germline V gene, CDR1 is SEHNR and CDR2 is FQNEAQ (reference sequence). The CDR3 DNA reads as TGTGCCAGCAGCTTCCTCCCGGGGGGGCTTTACAATGAGCAGTTCTTC. Protein sequence: CASSFLPGGLYNEQFF.

This rearrangement joins TRBV7-9 to TRBJ1-1; TRBD1 matches at 8 bases. Losses at the gene ends were 1 base for V and 5 bases for J; bases not matched to a gene: 3. Germline lookup yields CDR1 SEHNR and CDR2 FQNEAQ (reference sequence). The CDR3 totals 14 residues. For the CDR3, the DNA is TGTGCCAGCAGCTTAGGACAGGGGTTGACTGAAGCTTTCTTT. Its protein product is CASSLGQGLTEAFF.

The V call is TRBV11-2, the J call TRBJ1-5; D perhaps matches TRBD1 (5 bases). Germline-derived CDR1 and CDR2 are SGHAT and FQNNGV. The V gene lost 5 bases and the J gene lost 3 bases, with 11 bases spanning the gap. CDR3 size: 14 residues. Written as DNA, the CDR3 is TGTGCCAGCAGCCCAGGCGGGGCCAATCAGCCCCAGCATTTT. Amino acid sequence: CASSPGGANQPQHF.

This sequence joins TRBV6-1 and TRBJ1-2, with 8 bases aligning to TRBD1. The germline V gene encodes CDR1 MNHNS and CDR2 SASEGT. There are 13 residues in the CDR3. Trimming took 7 bases from V and 0 from J; bases not matched to a gene: 1. The CDR3 loop reads CASNRGSNYGYTF. The CDR3 DNA reads as TGTGCCAGCAACAGGGGGTCTAACTATGGCTACACCTTC.

The rearrangement joins TRBV9 to TRBJ1-2, with TRBD1 matching over 7 bases. Trimming removed 2 bases from V and 4 bases from J; junction bases left unmatched: 5. This CDR3 comprises 14 residues. Per germline, CDR1 SGDLS and CDR2 YYNGEE. For the CDR3, the DNA is TGTGCCAGCAGCGTCGACAGGGCGGGCTATGGCTACACCTTC. Translating it yields CASSVDRAGYGYTF.

The chain has TRBV2 and TRBJ2-7, with D perhaps matching TRBD1 (7 bases). V lost 4 bases and J 7 bases, leaving 14 bases between the germline ends. This CDR3 comprises 13 residues. Germline values: CDR1 SNHLY, CDR2 FYNNEI. The CDR3 sequence: CASSAGGPREQYF. Here the CDR3 DNA reads TGTGCCAGCAGTGCAGGGGGGCCCCGGGAGCAGTACTTC.

The chain recombines TRBV27 with TRBJ2-7; 7 bases fit TRBD2. CDR1 and CDR2 (germline): MNHEY, SMNVEV (reference sequence). The CDR3 runs 13 residues. V lost 5 bases, J lost 3 bases, and 4 bases stayed unmatched. CDR3 sequence: CASSPPGGYEQYF. As DNA, the CDR3 is TGTGCCAGCAGTCCACCGGGGGGCTACGAGCAGTACTTC.

V is TRBV7-3 and J is TRBJ2-7; tentatively, D is TRBD2 (5 bases). Trimming pared 2 bases from V and 7 bases from J, leaving 12 bases between. The CDR3 is 13 amino acids. CDR1 is SGHTA and CDR2 is FQGTGA in the germline V gene. Written as DNA, the CDR3 is TGTGCCAGCAGCTTAGCGTTTGGGGAGGAGCAGTACTTC. It is translated as CASSLAFGEEQYF.

CDR3 loop: CASSPPHTGELFF. The CDR3 bases are TGTGCCAGCAGCCCCCCTCACACCGGGGAGCTGTTTTTT. The gene calls are TRBV7-8 and TRBJ2-2; D remains unclear. Germline CDR1 SGHVS, CDR2 FQNEAQ. This CDR3 contains 13 residues. V dropped 5 bases and J dropped 3 bases, with 7 bases sitting between them. The complete variable domain, with remaining parts taken from reference TRBV7-8 and TRBJ2-2, reads GAGVSQSPRYKVAKRGQDVALRCDPISGHVSLFWYQQALGQGPEFLTYFQNEAQLDKSGLPSDRFFAERPEGSVSTLKIQRTQQEDSAVYLCASSPPHTGELFFGEGSRLTVL.

This rearrangement joins TRBV5-4 to TRBJ1-2, with unresolved D. The V gene lost 4 bases and the J gene lost 2 bases, with 9 bases spanning the gap. The CDR3 is made up of 13 amino acids. Germline CDR1 is SGHNT and CDR2 is YYREEE (reference sequence). CDR3 region: CASSLGENYGYTF. CDR3 nucleotide sequence: TGTGCCAGCAGCCTCGGAGAAAACTATGGCTACACCTTC.

The genes are TRBV5-1 and TRBJ2-3; D is perhaps TRBD2 (6 bases). Germline loops: CDR1 SGHRS, CDR2 YFSETQ. Deletions cut 3 bases from V and 1 base from J, with 15 bases between. The CDR3 contains 16 residues. CDR3 protein: CASSSPPGLRTDTQYF. The CDR3, as DNA: TGCGCCAGCAGCTCCCCCCCGGGACTGCGCACAGATACGCAGTATTTT.

The genes are TRBV19 and TRBJ1-1; tentatively, D is TRBD1 (5 bases). The CDR3 length is 14 residues. The V and J ends lost 4 bases and 1 base respectively, with 10 bases between them. Germline V gene sequence: CDR1 LNHDA, CDR2 SQIVND (reference sequence). The CDR3 sequence: CASSRDGGNTEAFF. As DNA, the CDR3 is TGTGCCAGTAGTAGGGACGGGGGGAACACTGAAGCTTTCTTT.

This rearrangement joins TRBV5-1 to TRBJ1-6; TRBD1 matches 10 bases. V lost 4 bases to trimming and J lost 9 bases; unmatched junction nucleotides: 10. CDR3 length equals 16 residues. The germline CDR1 and CDR2 sequences are SGHRS and YFSETQ. CDR3 sequence: CASSPQTGGALSPLHF. The CDR3 coding sequence is TGCGCCAGCAGCCCTCAGACAGGGGGCGCTCTTTCACCCCTCCACTTT.

The chain employs TRBV7-2 and TRBJ2-1, with D unresolved. The CDR3 extends over 14 amino acids. Germline V gene lookup returns CDR1 SGHTA and CDR2 FQGNSA. The V end was cut by 5 bases, the J end by 4 bases, with 12 bases between. The CDR3 sequence: CASSPSHAYNEQFF. CDR3 DNA: TGTGCCAGCAGCCCGAGTCACGCATACAATGAGCAGTTCTTC.

In its sample, this clone was seen a few times. The chain recombines TRBV1 with TRBJ1-6. TRBV1 is marked as a pseudogene. The CDR3 spans 17 residues. The CDR3 DNA sequence: TGCACCAGCAGCCAAACCGGGACTCACAAAGGTAATTCACCCCTCCACTTT. This gives the protein CTSSQTGTHKGNSPLHF.

The chain links TRBV5-4 to TRBJ1-3; D call uncertain. V was trimmed by 4 bases and J by 4 bases, leaving 9 bases between them. This CDR3 spans 13 amino acids. Per germline, CDR1 SGHNT and CDR2 YYREEE (reference sequence). The CDR3 DNA follows: TGTGCCAGCAGCCCAGTGTCGGGAAACACCATATATTTT. Its translation: CASSPVSGNTIYF. Looking up the rest from reference TRBV5-4 and TRBJ1-3 gives the full variable domain: ETGVTQSPTHLIKTRGQQVTLRCSSQSGHNTVSWYQQALGQGPQFIFQYYREEENGRGNFPPRFSGLQFPNYSSELNVNALELDDSALYLCASSPVSGNTIYFGEGSWLTVV.

The gene calls are TRBV7-2 and TRBJ1-2; 7 bases align to TRBD1. The CDR3 runs 14 residues. Germline V gene sequence: CDR1 SGHTA, CDR2 FQGNSA. J gave up 4 bases and V 5 bases, and 7 bases lay outside the gene matches. Here the CDR3 reads CASSALTGAYGYTF. The CDR3 nucleotides read TGTGCCAGCAGCGCCCTTACAGGGGCCTATGGCTACACCTTC.